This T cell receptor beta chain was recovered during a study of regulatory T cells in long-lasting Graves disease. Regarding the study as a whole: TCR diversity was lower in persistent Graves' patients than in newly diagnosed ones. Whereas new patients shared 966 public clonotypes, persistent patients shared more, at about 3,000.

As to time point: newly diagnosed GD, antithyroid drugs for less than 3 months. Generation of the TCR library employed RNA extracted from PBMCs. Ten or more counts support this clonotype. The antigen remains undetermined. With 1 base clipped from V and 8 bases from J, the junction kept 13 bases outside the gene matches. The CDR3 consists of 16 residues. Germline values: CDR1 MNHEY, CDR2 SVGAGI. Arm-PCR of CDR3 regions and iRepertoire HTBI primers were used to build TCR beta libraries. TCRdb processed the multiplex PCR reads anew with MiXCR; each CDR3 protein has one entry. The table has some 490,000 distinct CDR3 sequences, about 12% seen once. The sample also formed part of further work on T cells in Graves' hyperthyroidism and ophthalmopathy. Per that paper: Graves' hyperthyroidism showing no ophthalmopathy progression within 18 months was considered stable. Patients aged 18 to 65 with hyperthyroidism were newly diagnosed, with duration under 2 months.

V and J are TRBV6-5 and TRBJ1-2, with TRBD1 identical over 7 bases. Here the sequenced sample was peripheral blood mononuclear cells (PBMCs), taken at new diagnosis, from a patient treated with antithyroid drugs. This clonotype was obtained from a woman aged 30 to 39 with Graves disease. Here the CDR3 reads CASSYYSGTAVWGYTF. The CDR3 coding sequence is TGTGCCAGCAGTTACTACTCCGGGACAGCGGTTTGGGGCTACACCTTC.